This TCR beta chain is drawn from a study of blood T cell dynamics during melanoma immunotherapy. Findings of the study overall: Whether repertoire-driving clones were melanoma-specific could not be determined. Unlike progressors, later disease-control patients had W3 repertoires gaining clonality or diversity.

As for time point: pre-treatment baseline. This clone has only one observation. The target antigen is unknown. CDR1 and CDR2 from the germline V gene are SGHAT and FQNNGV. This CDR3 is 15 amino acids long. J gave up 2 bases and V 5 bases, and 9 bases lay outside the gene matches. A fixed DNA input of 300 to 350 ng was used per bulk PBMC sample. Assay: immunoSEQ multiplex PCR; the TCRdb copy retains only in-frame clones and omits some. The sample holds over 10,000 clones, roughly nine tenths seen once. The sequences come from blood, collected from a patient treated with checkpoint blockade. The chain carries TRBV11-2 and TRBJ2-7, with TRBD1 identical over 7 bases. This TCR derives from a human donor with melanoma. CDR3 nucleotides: TGTGCCAGCAGCCCACAACAGGGGACGACCTACGAGCAGTACTTC. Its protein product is CASSPQQGTTYEQYF.